The present entry profiles one TCR beta chain with its context. Its antigen remains unidentified. No quality values exist for individual bases; no much larger clone is one base distant. V drops 2 bases and J drops 7 bases, leaving 17 bases in between. CDR1 MNHNS and CDR2 SASEGT were looked up in the germline V gene. Taken from cysteine to phenylalanine, the CDR3 has 15 residues. The sequence is cut down to CDR3 DNA, 45 bases in frame from base 1. These data originate in a study of immune characterization of retroperitoneal liposarcoma (dated by TCRdb to between 2018 and 2021). Library construction relied on PCR. Sequencing instrument: NextSeq 500. Using fastp trimming at Q25 and MiXCR clonotype assembly, TCRdb reanalyzed the public sequencing data and kept in-frame beta chains. Duplicate CDR3 protein sequences are folded into a single record with the most common DNA and genes. The table for this sample lists roughly 9,800 distinct CDR3 sequences; around a third of them were counted only once. The ten largest account for about a tenth of the sample.

Input material: tumor tissue. The TCR comes from a female donor with retroperitoneal liposarcoma. The V gene is TRBV6-1 and the J gene is TRBJ1-2; TRBD1 could be the D gene, as 5 bases match. The DNA sequence is TGTGCCAGCAGTGAACCCAAGTTGGTAGGGGCTGGCTACACCTTC. This codes for CASSEPKLVGAGYTF.